The present T cell receptor beta chain was sequenced within a study of persistence of HIV-infected CD4 T cells. The libraries were made with immunoSEQ version 4 in survey mode. Produced via immunoSEQ multiplex PCR; TCRdb's table is partial and in-frame only. Of 35,000 to 40,000 clones in the sample, about 91% were seen once. Cells were stimulated nonspecifically with anti-CD3/anti-CD28 magnetic beads. Responding CD4+ T cells were sorted by upregulation of both CD40 ligand and CD69. This clone appeared a single time. Its target is unknown. The germline V and J ends were trimmed by 5 bases and 2 bases, with 12 bases remaining between them. This CDR3 contains 14 residues. Per the germline V gene, CDR1 is SQVTM and CDR2 is ANQGSEA.

The sequence was obtained from an adult man with HIV who was CMV-seropositive. Sequences were derived from CD4+ T cells sorted from PBMCs after roughly 18-hour stimulation, sampled from a patient who received antiretroviral therapy. The chain recombines TRBV29-1 with TRBJ2-2; D is perhaps TRBD2 (6 bases). In DNA form, the CDR3 reads TGCAGCGTTTGGGCAGCGGGCAACACCGGGGAGCTGTTTTTT. Translated, it gives CSVWAAGNTGELFF.